This T cell receptor (beta chain) was observed in a study of T cell changes during pregnancy in multiple sclerosis. Here immunoSEQ multiplex PCR was the method, and the copy in TCRdb shows in-frame clones only, minus some. The sample lists tens of thousands of clones; approximately 90% were seen once. V lost 4 bases and J lost 1; bases outside the gene matches: 7. Germline V gene data show CDR1 as SGHNT and CDR2 as YYREEE (reference sequence). This CDR3 has 16 amino acids. The rearrangement joins TRBV5-4 to TRBJ1-1, with 10 bases aligning to TRBD1. The input for sequencing was CD4+ T cells from peripheral blood mononuclear cells, taken after pregnancy. This clonotype was obtained from a female donor with multiple sclerosis, enrolled in a pregnancy study. CDR3 protein: CASSPDRGRRNTEAFF. In DNA form, the CDR3 reads TGTGCCAGCAGCCCTGACAGGGGGCGGAGGAACACTGAAGCTTTCTTT.